The rows below give T cell receptor beta chains drawn from one sample of a study of cytomegalovirus exposure and HLA in healthy donors. The repertoire was sequenced with immunoSEQ multiplex PCR; TCRdb's copy has only in-frame clones and lacks some. The profile shows roughly 140,000 clones, around 60% of them singletons. Source material: PBMCs. All receptors derive from a woman aged 60 to 75 in good health and CMV-seropositive. Each CDR3 is given with its conserved first and last residue. D genes are given only for firm matches. The size of a clone is reported for some rows only, either as once, few or many, or as a class for expanded clones.

clone size: NA; V gene: TRBV7-2; J gene: TRBJ2-3; D gene: TRBD2; CDR3 protein: CASSLVSGRADTQYF; CDR3 DNA: TGTGCCAGCAGCTTAGTAAGCGGGAGGGCAGATACGCAGTATTTT
clone size: NA; V gene: TRBV6-1; J gene: TRBJ1-2; D gene: NA; CDR3 protein: CASSAGLGYGYTF; CDR3 DNA: TGTGCCAGCAGTGCAGGGCTGGGCTATGGCTACACCTTC
clone size: NA; V gene: TRBV15; J gene: TRBJ1-2; D gene: TRBD1; CDR3 protein: CATSSRDRGYGYTF; CDR3 DNA: TGTGCCACCAGCTCCCGGGACAGGGGGTATGGCTACACCTTC
clone size: NA; V gene: TRBV4-3; J gene: TRBJ2-7; D gene: TRBD1; CDR3 protein: CASSQDDRGTAYEQYF; CDR3 DNA: TGCGCCAGCAGCCAAGATGACAGGGGAACAGCCTACGAGCAGTACTTC
clone size: few; V gene: TRBV10-3; J gene: TRBJ1-6; D gene: NA; CDR3 protein: CAISGQNYNSPLHF; CDR3 DNA: TGTGCCATCAGTGGTCAGAACTATAATTCACCCCTCCACTTT
clone size: NA; V gene: TRBV7-9; J gene: TRBJ2-7; D gene: NA; CDR3 protein: CAGTLQGRHEQYF; CDR3 DNA: TGTGCCGGCACCCTACAGGGCCGCCACGAGCAGTACTTC
clone size: NA; V gene: TRBV6-5; J gene: TRBJ1-1; D gene: NA; CDR3 protein: CASSYGGGNTEAFF; CDR3 DNA: TGTGCCAGCAGTTACGGGGGGGGGAACACTGAAGCTTTCTTT
clone size: few; V gene: TRBV19; J gene: TRBJ1-4; D gene: NA; CDR3 protein: CASSQGWEKLFF; CDR3 DNA: TGTGCCAGTAGCCAGGGGTGGGAAAAACTGTTTTTT
clone size: NA; V gene: TRBV5-1; J gene: TRBJ2-1; D gene: TRBD2; CDR3 protein: CASSGGGSYNEQFF; CDR3 DNA: TGCGCCAGCAGTGGGGGGGGCTCCTACAATGAGCAGTTCTTC
clone size: few; V gene: TRBV5-1; J gene: TRBJ2-3; D gene: NA; CDR3 protein: CASSHYTDTQYF; CDR3 DNA: TGCGCCAGCAGCCACTACACAGATACGCAGTATTTT
clone size: NA; V gene: TRBV5-1; J gene: TRBJ2-7; D gene: TRBD2; CDR3 protein: CASSLGTSGSGYEQYF; CDR3 DNA: TGCGCCAGCAGCTTGGGGACTAGCGGGAGCGGGTACGAGCAGTACTTC
clone size: few; V gene: TRBV7-2; J gene: TRBJ1-5; D gene: TRBD1; CDR3 protein: CASSLTGSQPQHF; CDR3 DNA: TGTGCCAGCAGCCTGACAGGGTCTCAGCCCCAGCATTTT
clone size: NA; V gene: TRBV19; J gene: TRBJ2-3; D gene: TRBD1; CDR3 protein: CASSESRGPTDTQYF; CDR3 DNA: TGTGCCAGTAGTGAATCCAGGGGGCCCACAGATACGCAGTATTTT
clone size: NA; V gene: TRBV14; J gene: TRBJ2-5; D gene: NA; CDR3 protein: CASSQDYGGTPQETQYF; CDR3 DNA: TGTGCCAGCAGCCAAGACTACGGCGGGACCCCGCAAGAGACCCAGTACTTC
clone size: NA; V gene: TRBV5-6; J gene: TRBJ2-3; D gene: NA; CDR3 protein: CASSPPSNTDTQYF; CDR3 DNA: TGTGCCAGCAGCCCACCATCTAACACAGATACGCAGTATTTT
clone size: NA; V gene: TRBV28; J gene: TRBJ1-1; D gene: TRBD1; CDR3 protein: CASSRQGLNTEAFF; CDR3 DNA: TGTGCCAGCAGTAGACAGGGCCTTAACACTGAAGCTTTCTTT